Each of the 29 T cell receptor beta chains below was sequenced from the same sample in a study of blood T cell repertoires in COVID-19. Generated by immunoSEQ multiplex PCR, the TCRdb table keeps only in-frame clones and is missing some. The sample comprises a few hundred thousand clones, around 84% of which are singletons, and approximately 1.5% rests with the top ten. The sequenced sample was peripheral blood. These receptors all stem from a middle-aged woman who had recovered from COVID-19.

This rearrangement joins TRBV2 to TRBJ1-2, with TRBD1 identical over 7 bases. V shed 4 bases, J shed 4 bases, and the junction held 6 bases outside the gene matches. The CDR3 consists of 14 residues. From germline, CDR1 is SNHLY and CDR2 FYNNEI. In DNA form, the CDR3 reads TGTGCCAGCAGTGGGGACAGCCAGGGCTATGGCTACACCTTC. This gives the protein CASSGDSQGYGYTF. Filled out from reference TRBV2 and TRBJ1-2, the complete variable domain reads EPEVTQTPSHQVTQMGQEVILRCVPISNHLYFYWYRQILGQKVEFLVSFYNNEISEKSEIFDDQFSVERPDGSNFTLKIRSTKLEDSAMYFCASSGDSQGYGYTFGSGTRLTVV.

This chain links TRBV7-2 with TRBJ1-5; D perhaps matches TRBD1 (5 bases). V was shortened by 5 bases and J by 11 bases, with 10 bases between the two germline ends. This CDR3 contains 11 residues. Germline V lookup: CDR1 SGHTA, CDR2 FQGNSA. CDR3 coding DNA: TGTGCCAGCAGCCCCGGAGGGGCCCAGCATTTT. Its protein product is CASSPGGAQHF.

The genes are TRBV2 and TRBJ1-2, with D perhaps TRBD1 (6 bases). Per germline, CDR1 SNHLY and CDR2 FYNNEI. Deletions cut 3 bases from V and 2 bases from J, with 10 bases between. This CDR3 is 14 amino acids long. CDR3 region: CASSDLQGNYGYTF. The CDR3 nucleotides read TGTGCCAGCAGTGATTTACAGGGAAACTATGGCTACACCTTC.

The CDR3 DNA follows: TGTGCCAGCATCAGGGACAGGGATCAGCCCCAGCATTTT. Translated: CASIRDRDQPQHF. V gene TRBV2 combines with J gene TRBJ1-5, with 9 bases identical to TRBD1. The V and J ends lost 7 bases and 5 bases, in that order; junction bases with no gene match: 3. CDR3 size: 13 residues. CDR1 and CDR2 from the germline V gene are SNHLY and FYNNEI.

The chain employs TRBV28 and TRBJ1-2; 7 nucleotides align to TRBD1. The CDR3 totals 17 residues. Germline-derived CDR1 and CDR2 are MDHEN and SYDVKM. The junction had 18 bases not matched to a gene; V was cut back by 7 bases and J by 4 bases. Here the CDR3 DNA reads TGTGCCAGCATCAGCAACAGGGGTGGGACAGTGTTCTATGGCTACACCTTC. Encoded protein: CASISNRGGTVFYGYTF.

This chain uses TRBV21-1 with TRBJ1-6. TRBV21-1 is noted as a pseudogene. The CDR3 has 15 amino acids. The CDR3 spells CASSKVEIANSPLHF. CDR3 DNA sequence: TGTGCCAGCAGCAAAGTGGAGATCGCAAATTCACCCCTCCACTTT.

This chain joins TRBV2 and TRBJ1-1; TRBD1 agrees at 7 bases. Germline CDR1 SNHLY, CDR2 FYNNEI. The V segment lost 8 bases and the J segment 0 bases; nucleotides outside the gene matches: 3. This CDR3 comprises 13 residues. The CDR3 nucleotides are TGTGCCAGCGGGGACAGCTTGAACACTGAAGCTTTCTTT. This encodes CASGDSLNTEAFF.

The gene calls are TRBV5-1 and TRBJ2-1, with D perhaps matching TRBD1 (6 bases). Between the trimmed V and J ends, which lost 3 bases and 0 bases, there was a span of 19 bases. This CDR3 is 18 amino acids long. In germline, CDR1 is SGHRS, CDR2 YFSETQ. This CDR3 is CASSWTSLQGSSYNEQFF. The CDR3 nucleotides read TGCGCCAGCAGCTGGACCTCACTTCAGGGGAGCTCCTACAATGAGCAGTTCTTC.

The chain joins TRBV15 to TRBJ2-2; D might be TRBD1 (6 bases). The ends were cut back, 4 bases at V and 3 bases at J, with 12 bases in the middle. This CDR3 has 15 amino acids. Germline values: CDR1 LNHNV, CDR2 YYDKDF (reference sequence). CDR3 protein: CATSIRAGDTGELFF. CDR3 DNA: TGTGCCACCAGCATCAGGGCAGGGGACACCGGGGAGCTGTTTTTT.

CDR3 region: CASSLWDRGSYEQYF. CDR3 nucleotides: TGTGCCAGCAGCTTATGGGACAGGGGCTCCTACGAGCAGTACTTC. This chain uses TRBV7-9 with TRBJ2-7; 10 bases are a match to TRBD1. J was trimmed by 0 bases and V by 2 bases; bases with no gene match: 1. Per the germline V gene, CDR1 is SEHNR and CDR2 is FQNEAQ (reference sequence). The CDR3 sequence is 15 residues long.

This chain joins TRBV11-2 and TRBJ2-7; 7 bases match TRBD1. V lost 5 bases, J lost 2 bases, and 3 bases stayed unmatched. Germline-derived CDR1 and CDR2 are SGHAT and FQNNGV. The CDR3 is 13 residues long. In DNA, the CDR3 is TGTGCCAGCAGCCGTACAGGGGCCTACGAGCAGTACTTC. This translates into CASSRTGAYEQYF.

The J gene is TRBJ2-5, the V gene TRBV19; D gene unclear. The CDR3 contains 14 residues. V was trimmed by 10 bases and J by 3 bases, leaving 18 bases between them. Germline V lookup: CDR1 LNHDA, CDR2 SQIVND (reference sequence). CDR3 sequence (DNA): TGTGCCACCTCTAGAAACCAGAGGAAAGAGACCCAGTACTTC. This encodes CATSRNQRKETQYF.

This clone was observed a handful of times. The rearrangement joins TRBV6-6 to TRBJ1-2; 11 nucleotides agree with TRBD1. The CDR3 is made up of 19 amino acids. Germline trimming cut 5 bases from V and 7 bases from J; bases unmatched to any gene: 21. CDR1 MNHNY and CDR2 SVGAGI come from the germline V gene (reference sequence). CDR3 in amino acids: CASSQTPPGQGVPKGGYTF. The CDR3 DNA reads TGTGCCAGCAGTCAAACGCCACCGGGACAGGGGGTCCCTAAAGGTGGCTACACCTTC.

This rearrangement joins TRBV7-9 to TRBJ1-1; D remains unclear. CDR3 length: 16 residues. Per the germline V gene, CDR1 is SEHNR and CDR2 is FQNEAQ (reference sequence). V was clipped by 2 bases and J by 8 bases, with 21 bases between them. The CDR3 protein is CASSLIGQVGFLEAFF. CDR3 DNA: TGTGCCAGCAGCTTAATCGGCCAGGTGGGTTTTTTGGAAGCTTTCTTT.

The V call is TRBV9, the J call TRBJ2-3, with 7 bases lining up with TRBD1. The CDR3 runs 14 residues. Germline values: CDR1 SGDLS, CDR2 YYNGEE. The V gene end was trimmed by 4 bases and the J gene end by 1 base; junction bases not matched to a gene: 3. In nucleotides, the CDR3 is TGTGCCAGCAGCCTTACAGGGGGCACAGATACGCAGTATTTT. Its translation is CASSLTGGTDTQYF.

This rearrangement joins TRBV12-5 to TRBJ1-1; tentatively, D is TRBD1 (6 bases). The CDR3 is 13 residues long. Germline assignment: CDR1 LGHNT and CDR2 FRNRAP. V dropped 1 base and J dropped 5 bases, with 8 bases sitting between them. The CDR3 reads CASGLERGTEAFF. CDR3 in DNA: TGTGCTAGTGGTTTGGAAAGGGGGACTGAAGCTTTCTTT.

Here the CDR3 DNA reads TGTGCCAGCAGGACAGGGTCGAACACTGAAGCTTTCTTT. Residues: CASRTGSNTEAFF. J is TRBJ1-1 and V is TRBV5-4; TRBD1 agrees at 7 bases. This CDR3 spans 13 amino acids. V shed 5 bases, J shed 1 base, and the junction held 2 bases outside the gene matches. Germline V lookup: CDR1 SGHNT, CDR2 YYREEE (reference sequence).

This chain connects TRBV4-2 to TRBJ1-1; tentatively, D is TRBD1 (6 bases). Germline V gives CDR1 LGHNA, CDR2 YNFKEQ. Trimming cost V 3 bases and J 5 bases, with 13 bases left between them. This CDR3 comprises 14 residues. CDR3 sequence reads: CASSQEIQGTEAFF. CDR3 sequence (DNA): TGTGCCAGCAGCCAGGAGATACAGGGAACTGAAGCTTTCTTT.

This chain links TRBV7-2 with TRBJ1-2; D gene ambiguous. V lost 0 bases and J 0 bases, leaving 11 bases between the germline ends. Germline V gene lookup returns CDR1 SGHTA and CDR2 FQGNSA. The CDR3 has 16 residues. DNA for the CDR3: TGTGCCAGCAGCTTAGCTTTAACAGCCGCTAACTATGGCTACACCTTC. Residues: CASSLALTAANYGYTF.

This clone has a handful of counts. This sample includes further DNA sequences coding for the same CDR3. The V call is TRBV6-1, the J call TRBJ1-1, with D unresolved. CDR3 length: 14 amino acids. Between the trimmed V and J ends, which lost 2 bases and 3 bases, there was a span of 10 bases. The germline V gene encodes CDR1 MNHNS and CDR2 SASEGT. In nucleotides, the CDR3 is TGTGCCAGCAGTGAAAGTAGGCGGGACACTGAAGCTTTCTTT. Translation gives CASSESRRDTEAFF.

The V gene is TRBV15, the J gene TRBJ1-1, with D hard to call. The CDR3 is 13 amino acids. V was pared by 0 bases and J by 12 bases, with 14 bases between. Germline CDR1 reads LNHNV; CDR2 reads YYDKDF (reference sequence). Written as DNA, the CDR3 is TGTGCCACCAGCAGAGATTTGGGCAGTTTTTCTTTCTTT. It encodes CATSRDLGSFSFF.

Details on this clone: The same CDR3 also results from other DNA sequences found in this sample. This rearrangement joins TRBV12-3 or TRBV12-4 to TRBJ1-2; D is unclear. Deletions cut 5 bases from V and 0 bases from J, with 4 bases between. The CDR3 contains 12 residues. The CDR3 DNA sequence: TGTGCCAGCAGTGCGACTAACTATGGCTACACCTTC. This encodes CASSATNYGYTF.

The count of this clone is one. The V and J genes are TRBV3-1 (or the pseudogene TRBV3-2) and TRBJ1-5, with D maybe TRBD1 (6 bases). This CDR3 has 14 residues. Trimming removed 2 bases at V and 2 bases at J, with 7 bases between. Germline V CDR1 and CDR2: LGHDT, YNNKEL (reference sequence). The CDR3 loop is CASSQRQGNQPQHF. The CDR3 DNA reads as TGTGCCAGCAGCCAACGACAGGGCAATCAGCCCCAGCATTTT.

The chain couples TRBV2 to TRBJ1-6, with 9 bases that match TRBD1. V lost 6 bases, J lost 10 bases, and 4 bases stayed unmatched. The CDR3 is made up of 13 amino acids. Per germline, CDR1 SNHLY and CDR2 FYNNEI. The CDR3 region is CASRGQGESPLHF. DNA for the CDR3: TGTGCCAGCAGGGGACAGGGCGAATCACCCCTCCACTTT.

CDR3 region: CAWSGGYQETQYF. For the CDR3, the DNA is TGTGCCTGGAGCGGGGGGTACCAAGAGACCCAGTACTTC. The chain has TRBV30 and TRBJ2-5; 7 nucleotides match TRBD2. CDR1 and CDR2 (germline): GTSNPN, SVGIG (reference sequence). The V and J ends lost 3 bases and 0 bases, in that order; junction bases with no gene match: 1. The CDR3 runs 13 residues.

This rearrangement joins TRBV10-3 to TRBJ1-3, with 12 bases that match TRBD1. V lost 7 bases to trimming and J lost 2 bases; unmatched junction nucleotides: 3. Germline CDR1 ENHRY, CDR2 SYGVKD. This CDR3 comprises 15 residues. CDR3 amino acids: CAITGTGGPGNTIYF. The CDR3 DNA is TGTGCCATCACCGGGACAGGGGGCCCTGGAAACACCATATATTTT.

The J gene is TRBJ1-6, the V gene TRBV6-5; tentatively, D is TRBD1 (5 bases). In germline, CDR1 is MNHEY, CDR2 SVGAGI. V shed 7 bases and J shed 7 bases, with 8 bases lying between them. The CDR3 consists of 12 residues. The CDR3 loop reads CASKSGNSPLHF. CDR3 coding DNA: TGTGCCAGCAAATCAGGGAATTCACCCCTCCACTTT.

In nucleotides, the CDR3 is TGTGCCAGCAGTGCTGGGAGTATAGATACGCAGTATTTT. This sequence encodes CASSAGSIDTQYF. The rearrangement joins TRBV28 to TRBJ2-3, with a tentative D call TRBD2 (5 bases). V lost 5 bases and J 5 bases, leaving 11 bases between the germline ends. Germline V gene data show CDR1 as MDHEN and CDR2 as SYDVKM. The CDR3 runs 13 residues.

This rearrangement joins TRBV7-2 to TRBJ2-3, with 9 bases matching TRBD2. The junction had 5 bases not matched to a gene; V was cut back by 3 bases and J by 4 bases. Germline CDR1 reads SGHTA; CDR2 reads FQGNSA. The CDR3 extends over 15 amino acids. This CDR3 reads CASSFSGTSPDTQYF. The CDR3 nucleotides are TGTGCCAGCAGCTTCTCCGGGACTAGCCCAGATACGCAGTATTTT.